These 30 T cell receptor beta chains originate from one sample sequenced in a study of blood T cell repertoires in COVID-19. The data were produced by immunoSEQ multiplex PCR, yet TCRdb's version contains in-frame clones alone and is incomplete. The sample has 300,000 to 450,000 clones; more than 80% are singletons. Sequences were obtained from PBMCs or T cells enriched from blood (not recorded which). The receptors were gathered from a man aged 18 to 35 who had recovered from COVID-19.

In this sample, this clone turned up once. The V call is TRBV27, the J call TRBJ1-2; no reliable D call. Germline loops: CDR1 MNHEY, CDR2 SMNVEV (reference sequence). Trimming left V 5 bases short and J 4 bases short, with 11 bases between. CDR3 length: 13 residues. The DNA of the CDR3 is TGTGCCAGCAGTCGCCCTAAACCCTATGGCTACACCTTC. It codes for CASSRPKPYGYTF.

The chain combines TRBV18 with TRBJ1-4; tentatively, D is TRBD1 (6 bases). Germline V gene data show CDR1 as KGHSH and CDR2 as LQKENI. The ends were cut back, 3 bases at V and 1 base at J, with 18 bases in the middle. CDR3 length: 18 amino acids. The CDR3 reads CASSPSLPGERTNEKLFF. The CDR3 region has the DNA TGTGCCAGCTCACCTAGCCTCCCAGGGGAAAGAACTAATGAAAAACTGTTTTTT.

This clone was detected a few times. The CDR3 DNA reads as TGTGCCAGCAGCCCTGGACAGGGATTCCGCGAGCAGTACTTC. It specifies CASSPGQGFREQYF. The chain is built from TRBV7-9 and TRBJ2-7; 8 positions match TRBD1. The CDR3 sequence is 14 residues long. Germline CDR1 and CDR2: SEHNR and FQNEAQ (reference sequence). V shed 5 bases and J 6 bases; nucleotides not matched to a gene: 9.

The chain couples TRBV5-4 to TRBJ2-3, with 7 bases identical to TRBD1. Germline lookup yields CDR1 SGHNT and CDR2 YYREEE (reference sequence). This CDR3 is built from 14 residues. Trimming removed 4 bases from V and 3 bases from J; junction bases left unmatched: 5. The CDR3 sequence: CASSLTGETDTQYF. As DNA, the CDR3 is TGTGCCAGCAGCCTAACAGGGGAGACAGATACGCAGTATTTT.

The V and J genes are TRBV7-9 and TRBJ1-2, with 12 bases lining up with TRBD1. The CDR3 runs to 15 residues. Germline CDR1 and CDR2: SEHNR and FQNEAQ (reference sequence). Trimming took 3 bases from V and 4 from J; bases not matched to a gene: 3. CDR3 sequence (DNA): TGTGCCAGCAGCTTGGGACAGGGGGCGAGCTATGGCTACACCTTC. Its protein product is CASSLGQGASYGYTF.

The chain combines TRBV13 with TRBJ2-3, with 10 positions matching TRBD1. Germline V lookup: CDR1 PRHDT, CDR2 FYEKMQ (reference sequence). The CDR3 totals 19 residues. Trimming at V came to 4 bases and at J to 8 bases, leaving 21 bases not matched to a gene. This chain's CDR3 is CASSSAGTGEGQQGGTQYF. The CDR3 DNA sequence: TGTGCCAGCAGCTCAGCCGGGACAGGGGAAGGGCAGCAAGGGGGTACGCAGTATTTT.

The chain uses TRBV19 and TRBJ1-3; D call uncertain. CDR1 is LNHDA, CDR2 SQIVND, per germline (reference sequence). The CDR3 sequence is 15 residues long. V gave up 4 bases and J gave up 1 base, with 11 bases separating them. CDR3 residues: CASSTRQFSGNTIYF. The CDR3 bases are TGTGCCAGTAGTACCCGACAATTTTCTGGAAACACCATATATTTT.

This chain joins TRBV7-2 and TRBJ2-3, with TRBD2 matching over 7 bases. The CDR3 has 15 amino acids. The ends lost 2 bases at V and 1 base at J; junction bases unmatched: 3. Germline-derived CDR1 and CDR2 are SGHTA and FQGNSA. CDR3 sequence: CASSLHSGRTDTQYF. The CDR3 DNA reads TGTGCCAGCAGCTTACATAGCGGGCGCACAGATACGCAGTATTTT. Together with reference TRBV7-2 and TRBJ2-3, the CDR3 gives the full variable domain: GAGVSQSPSNKVTEKGKDVELRCDPISGHTALYWYRQSLGQGLEFLIYFQGNSAPDKSGLPSDRFSAERTGGSVSTLTIQRTQQEDSAVYLCASSLHSGRTDTQYFGPGTRLTVL.

The table lists this clone with a count of one. This sequence joins TRBV9 and TRBJ2-1; 7 nucleotides match TRBD2. V gave up 4 bases and J gave up 0 bases; unmatched junction bases: 7. The germline gives CDR1 SGDLS, CDR2 YYNGEE. The CDR3 has 16 amino acids. This chain's CDR3 is CASSMMGGSSYNEQFF. In DNA, the CDR3 is TGTGCCAGCAGCATGATGGGGGGGAGCTCCTACAATGAGCAGTTCTTC.

The CDR3 is CASTHRGPNYGYTF. DNA of the CDR3: TGTGCCAGCACCCATCGAGGCCCTAACTATGGCTACACCTTC. The gene calls are TRBV28 and TRBJ1-2; no firm D call. CDR3 length: 14 amino acids. Between the trimmed V and J ends, which lost 7 bases and 0 bases, there was a span of 12 bases. Germline values: CDR1 MDHEN, CDR2 SYDVKM.

The genes are TRBV19 and TRBJ2-1; D unclear. The CDR3 length is 14 residues. Trimming shortened V by 4 bases and J by 6 bases, and 13 bases separated the two germline ends. Germline CDR1 LNHDA, CDR2 SQIVND (reference sequence). The CDR3 region has the DNA TGTGCCAGTAGTACTTCCCCGCCCGGCAATGAGCAGTTCTTC. Translation gives CASSTSPPGNEQFF. Using reference TRBV19 and TRBJ2-1 for the parts outside the CDR3, the full variable domain is DGGITQSPKYLFRKEGQNVTLSCEQNLNHDAMYWYRQDPGQGLRLIYYSQIVNDFQKGDIAEGYSVSREKKESFPLTVTSAQKNPTAFYLCASSTSPPGNEQFFGPGTRLTVL.

V usage is TRBV9 and J usage is TRBJ2-1; TRBD2 matches 11 bases. The germline V gene has CDR1 SGDLS and CDR2 YYNGEE. There are 21 residues in the CDR3. Germline trimming cut 2 bases from V and 0 bases from J; bases unmatched to any gene: 16. This CDR3 is CASSVSTGTSGFTSSYNEQFF. CDR3 bases: TGTGCCAGCAGCGTTAGCACCGGGACTAGCGGATTTACCAGCTCCTACAATGAGCAGTTCTTC.

This clone was seen once. The rearrangement uses TRBV12-5 and TRBJ1-2; D not resolved. CDR1 is LGHNT and CDR2 is FRNRAP in the germline V gene. Between the trimmed V and J ends, which lost 3 bases and 0 bases, there was a span of 8 bases. The CDR3 is 14 residues long. The CDR3 spells CASGFSVANYGYTF. In DNA form, the CDR3 reads TGTGCTAGTGGTTTTTCGGTAGCTAACTATGGCTACACCTTC.

The chain has TRBV10-3 and TRBJ1-6; D possibly corresponds to TRBD1 (6 bases). CDR1 and CDR2 (germline): ENHRY, SYGVKD. The CDR3 sequence is 16 residues long. V lost 4 bases and J lost 7, with 17 bases in between. Written as DNA, the CDR3 is TGTGCCATCAGTGGCTTTGGGGGCCCAGGAAATTCACCCCTCCACTTT. Protein product: CAISGFGGPGNSPLHF.

This clone was detected once. This rearrangement joins TRBV27 to TRBJ2-2, with D unresolved. CDR1 MNHEY and CDR2 SMNVEV come from the germline V gene (reference sequence). V lost 8 bases, J lost 3 bases, and 10 bases lay in between. The CDR3 totals 13 residues. In nucleotides, the CDR3 is TGTGCCAGCGCAATTCAGGACACCGGGGAGCTGTTTTTT. Translated, it gives CASAIQDTGELFF.

This chain links TRBV7-3 with TRBJ1-2, with 9 bases that match TRBD1. This CDR3 comprises 14 residues. Germline CDR1 reads SGHTA; CDR2 reads FQGTGA. After removal of 5 bases from V and 3 bases from J, the junction contained 4 bases not matched to a gene. The DNA of the CDR3 is TGTGCCAGCAGCCGTACAGGGGGCGACTATGGCTACACCTTC. This codes for CASSRTGGDYGYTF.

This rearrangement joins TRBV5-4 to TRBJ2-1; TRBD2 agrees at 13 bases. The V and J ends lost 4 bases and 3 bases, in that order; junction bases with no gene match: 4. The CDR3 length is 16 residues. Germline CDR1 reads SGHNT; CDR2 reads YYREEE (reference sequence). The DNA for the CDR3 is TGTGCCAGCAGCCGGACTAGCGGGGGCGGCTACAATGAGCAGTTCTTC. Translating gives CASSRTSGGGYNEQFF.

The rearrangement uses TRBV27 and TRBJ1-2; a possible D gene is TRBD1 (6 bases). Germline V lookup: CDR1 MNHEY, CDR2 SMNVEV (reference sequence). The V end was cut by 5 bases, the J end by 5 bases, with 9 bases between. The CDR3 has 12 residues. The CDR3 loop is CASSAQGYGYTF. The CDR3 coding sequence is TGTGCCAGCAGTGCACAGGGTTATGGCTACACCTTC.

The chain links TRBV10-1 to TRBJ2-3; D uncertain. Germline loops: CDR1 WNHNN, CDR2 SYGVQD (reference sequence). The length of the CDR3 is 16 residues. Trimming took off 2 bases at V and 0 bases at J, with 12 bases between the two ends. In nucleotides, the CDR3 is TGCGCCAGCAGTGAGCCCAGAACCCCTAGCACAGATACGCAGTATTTT. It yields the protein CASSEPRTPSTDTQYF.

The rearrangement links TRBV27 to TRBJ1-3; D might be TRBD1 (6 bases). Germline assignment: CDR1 MNHEY and CDR2 SMNVEV (reference sequence). The germline V and J ends were trimmed by 6 bases and 3 bases, with 12 bases remaining between them. The length of the CDR3 is 14 residues. CDR3 DNA sequence: TGTGCCAGCAGCAGGGGTCCCAATGGAAACACCATATATTTT. Translated, it gives CASSRGPNGNTIYF.

The chain couples TRBV19 to TRBJ2-2, with D uncertain. Germline-derived CDR1 and CDR2 are LNHDA and SQIVND (reference sequence). V was shortened by 4 bases and J by 5 bases, with 11 bases between the two germline ends. This CDR3 comprises 14 residues. The CDR3 DNA is TGTGCCAGTAGTACCATATTCGGGACCGGGGAGCTGTTTTTT. Translated, it gives CASSTIFGTGELFF.

The chain couples TRBV5-8 to TRBJ2-7; TRBD1 might be the D (6 bases). Trimming removed 3 bases at V and 0 bases at J, with 19 bases between. The CDR3 length is 17 residues. The germline V gene encodes CDR1 SGHTS and CDR2 YDEGEE. The CDR3 nucleotides read TGTGCCAGCAGCTCCGCCCTTACAGGGAGTCCCTCCTACGAGCAGTACTTC. It specifies CASSSALTGSPSYEQYF.

J is TRBJ1-5 and V is TRBV19; 10 bases map to TRBD1. The V segment lost 3 bases and the J segment 7 bases; nucleotides outside the gene matches: 6. The CDR3 sequence is 15 residues long. From germline, CDR1 is LNHDA and CDR2 SQIVND (reference sequence). The chain's CDR3 is CASSMTGGAGQPQHF. DNA for the CDR3: TGTGCCAGTAGTATGACAGGGGGCGCGGGGCAGCCCCAGCATTTT.

The genes are TRBV4-3 and TRBJ1-6; D unresolved. Trimming removed 0 bases from V and 0 bases from J, with 18 bases in between. CDR3 length equals 20 residues. The germline V gene has CDR1 LGHNA and CDR2 YSLEER. DNA of the CDR3: TGCGCCAGCAGCCAAGAAACCGGCCCCGGAGGAAGCTCCTATAATTCACCCCTCCACTTT. Translation: CASSQETGPGGSSYNSPLHF.

This clone showed up just once. The chain links TRBV7-9 to TRBJ1-1; possible D gene TRBD1, 6 bases. The V and J ends lost 2 bases and 4 bases respectively, with 20 bases between them. The V gene's germline CDR1 is SEHNR and CDR2 FQNEAQ (reference sequence). The CDR3 runs 17 residues. The CDR3 protein is CASSLMAGDTVATEAFF. For the CDR3, the DNA is TGTGCCAGCAGCTTAATGGCAGGGGACACCGTGGCCACTGAAGCTTTCTTT.

The chain couples TRBV5-6 to TRBJ1-2; D perhaps matches TRBD1 (5 bases). The germline V gene encodes CDR1 SGHDT and CDR2 YYEEEE. The CDR3 consists of 15 residues. V gave up 4 bases and J gave up 5 bases, with 18 bases separating them. Here the CDR3 DNA reads TGTGCCAGCAGCACACAAATCAGGGTCTCGTATGGCTACACCTTC. This encodes CASSTQIRVSYGYTF.

The J gene is TRBJ2-4, the V gene TRBV5-4; 15 bases fit TRBD2. CDR1 and CDR2 from the germline V gene are SGHNT and YYREEE (reference sequence). V lost 4 bases and J lost 5; bases outside the gene matches: 4. The CDR3 contains 16 residues. Here the CDR3 reads CASSPGLAGGENIQYF. CDR3 in DNA: TGTGCCAGCAGCCCAGGACTAGCGGGAGGGGAAAACATTCAGTACTTC.

This clone was seen more than once but under ten times. V is TRBV7-3 and J is TRBJ1-2, with D unclear. The ends were cut back, 2 bases at V and 6 bases at J, with 13 bases in the middle. This CDR3 has 14 residues. Looked up from germline, CDR1 is SGHTA and CDR2 is FQGTGA. The CDR3 protein is CASSLGGSLDGYTF. The DNA of the CDR3 is TGTGCCAGCAGCTTAGGAGGTAGTCTAGATGGCTACACCTTC.

This chain links TRBV5-6 with TRBJ1-1; D may be TRBD1 (5 bases). V shed 1 base and J shed 3 bases, with 7 bases lying between them. Germline CDR1 SGHDT, CDR2 YYEEEE. This CDR3 region has 13 residues. The chain's CDR3 is CASSLRGDTEAFF. As DNA, the CDR3 is TGTGCCAGCAGCTTGCGGGGGGACACTGAAGCTTTCTTT.

The chain is built from TRBV11-3 and TRBJ2-1; tentative D call: TRBD2 (7 bases). In germline, CDR1 is SGHNT, CDR2 YENEEA. V gave up 2 bases and J gave up 15 bases, with 14 bases separating them. The CDR3 runs to 12 residues. The CDR3 protein is CASSLSGGPPFF. The CDR3 DNA reads as TGTGCCAGCAGCTTATCCGGGGGGCCCCCGTTCTTC.